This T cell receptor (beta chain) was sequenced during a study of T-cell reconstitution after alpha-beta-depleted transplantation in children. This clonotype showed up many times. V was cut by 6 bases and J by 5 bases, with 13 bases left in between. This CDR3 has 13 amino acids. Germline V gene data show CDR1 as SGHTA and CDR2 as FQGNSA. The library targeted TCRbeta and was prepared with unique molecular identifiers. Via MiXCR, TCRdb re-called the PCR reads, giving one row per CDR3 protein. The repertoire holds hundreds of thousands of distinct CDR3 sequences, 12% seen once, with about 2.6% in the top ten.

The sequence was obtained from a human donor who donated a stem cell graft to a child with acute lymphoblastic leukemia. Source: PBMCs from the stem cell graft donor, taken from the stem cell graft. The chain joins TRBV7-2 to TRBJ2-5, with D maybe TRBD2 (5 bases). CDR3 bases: TGTGCCAGCAGGCCCGGACTTACGGAGACCCAGTACTTC. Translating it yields CASRPGLTETQYF.